The 9 T cell receptor beta chains given below trace back to one sample, sequenced in a study of blood T cell repertoires in COVID-19. The assay was immunoSEQ multiplex PCR, and TCRdb's table has in-frame clones only and misses some. The sample carries a few hundred thousand clones, approximately 81% recorded once. The sequenced sample was peripheral blood. The origin of the receptors is an elderly woman with acute or convalescent COVID-19.

The J gene is TRBJ2-3, the V gene TRBV28; D unclear. CDR3 length equals 16 residues. Germline-derived CDR1 and CDR2 are MDHEN and SYDVKM. With 5 bases removed from V and 0 bases from J, the gap between germline ends came to 15 bases. The CDR3 DNA is TGTGCCAGCAGTAAATGGGCCATGATGAGCACAGATACGCAGTATTTT. This gives the protein CASSKWAMMSTDTQYF.

This clone was seen ten or more times. The V and J genes are TRBV6-1 and TRBJ1-1; D ambiguous. Trimming stripped 3 bases from V and 4 bases from J, with 12 bases between. Germline CDR1 MNHNS, CDR2 SASEGT. The CDR3 runs 14 residues. CDR3 bases: TGTGCCAGCAGTGACCGATGGTCGAGCACTGAAGCTTTCTTT. Translated: CASSDRWSSTEAFF.

The rearrangement uses TRBV18 and TRBJ1-2; D unclear. The length of the CDR3 is 14 residues. Per germline, CDR1 KGHSH and CDR2 LQKENI. Trimming stripped 3 bases from V and 1 base from J, with 9 bases between. The CDR3 sequence: CASSPSLDNYGYTF. CDR3 DNA: TGTGCCAGCTCACCTTCTTTAGATAACTATGGCTACACCTTC.

The chain carries TRBV12-3 or TRBV12-4 and TRBJ1-1, with D possibly matching TRBD1 (5 bases). The V and J ends lost 6 bases and 5 bases respectively, with 10 bases between them. The CDR3 loop spans 12 amino acids. The CDR3 DNA sequence: TGTGCCAGCAGCACGGGGGGGACTGAAGCTTTCTTT. Amino acid sequence: CASSTGGTEAFF.

The chain is built from TRBV15 and TRBJ2-1; tentatively, D is TRBD1 (6 bases). Germline CDR1 and CDR2: LNHNV and YYDKDF (reference sequence). This CDR3 spans 13 amino acids. V shed 4 bases and J shed 9 bases, with 13 bases lying between them. The CDR3 loop is CATSKRTGSEQFF. The CDR3 DNA is TGTGCCACCAGCAAACGTACAGGGTCTGAGCAGTTCTTC.

The chain recombines TRBV25-1 with TRBJ1-1; tentative D call: TRBD1 (6 bases). The germline V gene encodes CDR1 MGHDK and CDR2 SYGVNS. V lost 2 bases and J lost 0, with 13 bases in between. The CDR3 covers 16 residues. Written as DNA, the CDR3 is TGTGCCAGCAGTGAAAACAGGGCTATGATGAACACTGAAGCTTTCTTT. Translation gives CASSENRAMMNTEAFF.

The rearrangement uses TRBV29-1 and TRBJ1-2; a weak D match, TRBD1 (6 bases). V dropped 4 bases and J dropped 4 bases, with 10 bases sitting between them. CDR1 and CDR2 from the germline V gene are SQVTM and ANQGSEA. This CDR3 is built from 12 residues. The CDR3 sequence: CSVVDSRYGYTF. The CDR3 bases are TGCAGCGTTGTGGACAGCCGCTATGGCTACACCTTC.

The CDR3 DNA sequence: TGTGCCAGCAGCTCAGTGGATGGACAGGGGGCGCGGGGGGTTAAAGCTTTCTTT. Translating it yields CASSSVDGQGARGVKAFF. The chain recombines TRBV11-3 with TRBJ1-1; TRBD1 matches 11 bases. There are 18 residues in the CDR3. The germline gives CDR1 SGHNT, CDR2 YENEEA. Trimming cost V 4 bases and J 9 bases; bases outside gene matches: 19.

This clone was seen a single time. V and J are TRBV6-5 and TRBJ1-3; 7 bases fit TRBD1. The V gene's germline CDR1 is MNHEY and CDR2 SVGAGI. Germline trimming cut 2 bases from V and 7 bases from J; bases unmatched to any gene: 11. The CDR3 loop spans 16 amino acids. In DNA form, the CDR3 reads TGTGCCAGCAGTTACAGGGCCAGACAGGGATGGAACACCATATATTTT. Its protein is CASSYRARQGWNTIYF.